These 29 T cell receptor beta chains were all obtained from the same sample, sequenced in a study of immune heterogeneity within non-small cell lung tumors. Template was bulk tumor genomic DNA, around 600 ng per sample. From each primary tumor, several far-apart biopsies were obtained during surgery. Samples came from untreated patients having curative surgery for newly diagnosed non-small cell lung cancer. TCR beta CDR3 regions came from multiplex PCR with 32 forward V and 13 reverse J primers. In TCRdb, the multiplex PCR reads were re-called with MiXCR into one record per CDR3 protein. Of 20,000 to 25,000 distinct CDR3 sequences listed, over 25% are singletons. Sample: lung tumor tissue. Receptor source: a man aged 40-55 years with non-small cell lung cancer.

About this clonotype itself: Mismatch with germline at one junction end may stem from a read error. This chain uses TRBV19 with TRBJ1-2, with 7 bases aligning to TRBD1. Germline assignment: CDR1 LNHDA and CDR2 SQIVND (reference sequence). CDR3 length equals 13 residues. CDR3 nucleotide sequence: TGTACCAGTAACCAAGACAGGGTAGGGGGCTACACCTTC. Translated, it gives CTSNQDRVGGYTF.

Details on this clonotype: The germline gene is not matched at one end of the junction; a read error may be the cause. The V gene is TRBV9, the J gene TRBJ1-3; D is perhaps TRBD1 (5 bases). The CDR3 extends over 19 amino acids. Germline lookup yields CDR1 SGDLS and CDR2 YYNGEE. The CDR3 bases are TGTGCCAACAGCGTAAGGGGCCGAACAGCGGACCCCTCTGGAAACACCATATATTTT. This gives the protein CANSVRGRTADPSGNTIYF. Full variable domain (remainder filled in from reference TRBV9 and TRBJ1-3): DSGVTQTPKHLITATGQRVTLRCSPRSGDLSVYWYQQSLDQGLQFLIQYYNGEERAKGNILERFSAQQFPDLHSELNLSSLELGDSALYFCANSVRGRTADPSGNTIYFGEGSWLTVV.

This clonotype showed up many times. CDR3 nucleotide sequence: TGTGCCAGCAGTTCGGGACAGGGGCACAACACCATATATTTT. Protein: CASSSGQGHNTIYF. The chain joins TRBV27 to TRBJ1-3, with 10 bases fitting TRBD1. V was clipped by 4 bases and J by 7 bases; unmatched bases: 4. The CDR3 length is 14 residues. The germline V gene has CDR1 MNHEY and CDR2 SMNVEV (reference sequence).

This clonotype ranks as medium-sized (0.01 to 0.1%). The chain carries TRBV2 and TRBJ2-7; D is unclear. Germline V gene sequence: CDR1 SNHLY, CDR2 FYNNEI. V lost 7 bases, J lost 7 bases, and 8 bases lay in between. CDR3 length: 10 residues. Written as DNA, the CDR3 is TGTGCCAGCAAAATCAGGGAGCAGTACTTC. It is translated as CASKIREQYF.

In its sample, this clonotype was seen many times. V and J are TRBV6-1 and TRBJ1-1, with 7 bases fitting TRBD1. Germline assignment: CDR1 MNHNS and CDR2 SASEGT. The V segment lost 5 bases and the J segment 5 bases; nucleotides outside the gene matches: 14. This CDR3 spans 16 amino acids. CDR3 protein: CASSRRTGVGITEAFF. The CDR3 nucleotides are TGTGCCAGCAGTCGGAGGACAGGAGTAGGTATAACTGAAGCTTTCTTT.

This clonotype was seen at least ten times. This chain's CDR3 is CASSSGTGGFYEQYF. The CDR3 coding sequence is TGTGCCAGCAGCTCCGGGACAGGGGGTTTCTACGAGCAGTACTTC. The chain is built from TRBV11-2 and TRBJ2-7; the match to TRBD1 covers 11 bases. Germline lookup yields CDR1 SGHAT and CDR2 FQNNGV. CDR3 length: 15 residues. The V and J ends lost 4 bases and 3 bases, in that order; junction bases with no gene match: 5.

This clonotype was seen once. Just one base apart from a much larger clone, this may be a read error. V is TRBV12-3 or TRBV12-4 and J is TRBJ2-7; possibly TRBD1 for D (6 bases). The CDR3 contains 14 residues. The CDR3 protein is CASSPGTLSYEHYF. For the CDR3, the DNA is TGTGCCAGCAGTCCAGGGACACTCTCCTACGAGCACTACTTC.

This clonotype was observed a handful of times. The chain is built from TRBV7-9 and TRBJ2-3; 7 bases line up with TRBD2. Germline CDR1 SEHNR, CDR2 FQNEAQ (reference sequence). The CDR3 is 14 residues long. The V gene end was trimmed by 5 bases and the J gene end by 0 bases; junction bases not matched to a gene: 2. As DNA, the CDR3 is TGTGCCAGCAGCACCGGGGGGAGCACAGATACGCAGTATTTT. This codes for CASSTGGSTDTQYF.

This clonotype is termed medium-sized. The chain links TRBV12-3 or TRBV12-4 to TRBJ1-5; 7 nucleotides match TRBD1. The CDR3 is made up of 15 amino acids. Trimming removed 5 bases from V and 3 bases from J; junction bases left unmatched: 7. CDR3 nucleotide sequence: TGTGCCAGCAGTCCCGAGACAGGGACCAATCAGCCCCAGCATTTT. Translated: CASSPETGTNQPQHF.

For the CDR3, the DNA is TGTGCCAGCAGCACCCGGGACAGGACCATCCCCTCTGGAAACACCATATATTTT. This translates into CASSTRDRTIPSGNTIYF. The V call is TRBV5-4, the J call TRBJ1-3; 8 bases fit TRBD1. The V segment lost 4 bases and the J segment 0 bases; nucleotides outside the gene matches: 12. Germline V gene lookup returns CDR1 SGHNT and CDR2 YYREEE (reference sequence). The length of the CDR3 is 18 residues.

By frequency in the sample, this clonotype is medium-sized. The CDR3 DNA reads TGTGCCTGGAAAGCCCCCGGTCTCGTGGAGCAGTACTTC. Translating it yields CAWKAPGLVEQYF. The chain couples TRBV30 to TRBJ2-7; D unclear. Germline V gene data show CDR1 as GTSNPN and CDR2 as SVGIG (reference sequence). The V gene lost 4 bases and the J gene lost 7 bases, with 17 bases spanning the gap. The CDR3 has 13 residues.

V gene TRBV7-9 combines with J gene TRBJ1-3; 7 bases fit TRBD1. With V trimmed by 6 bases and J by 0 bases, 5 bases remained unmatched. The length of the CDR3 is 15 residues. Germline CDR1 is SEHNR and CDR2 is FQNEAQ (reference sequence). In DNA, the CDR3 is TGTGCCAGCAGTCGGGACAGCCGCTCTGGAAACACCATATATTTT. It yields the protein CASSRDSRSGNTIYF.

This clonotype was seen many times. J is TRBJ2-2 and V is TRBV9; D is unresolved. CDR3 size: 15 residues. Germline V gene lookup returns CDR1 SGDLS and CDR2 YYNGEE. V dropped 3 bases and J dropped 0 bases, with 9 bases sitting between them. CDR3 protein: CASSEQATNTGELFF. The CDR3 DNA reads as TGTGCCAGCAGCGAGCAGGCAACGAACACCGGGGAGCTGTTTTTT. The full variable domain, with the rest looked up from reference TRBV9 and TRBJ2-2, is DSGVTQTPKHLITATGQRVTLRCSPRSGDLSVYWYQQSLDQGLQFLIQYYNGEERAKGNILERFSAQQFPDLHSELNLSSLELGDSALYFCASSEQATNTGELFFGEGSRLTVL.

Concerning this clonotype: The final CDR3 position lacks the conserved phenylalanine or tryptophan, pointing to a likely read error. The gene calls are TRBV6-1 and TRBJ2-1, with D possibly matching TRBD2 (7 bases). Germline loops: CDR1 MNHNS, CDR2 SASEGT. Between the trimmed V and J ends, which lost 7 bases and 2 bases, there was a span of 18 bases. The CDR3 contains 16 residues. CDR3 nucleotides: TGTGCCAGCAATCCTATAGGGGGGGAAGCCTACAATGAGCAGTTCTTG. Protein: CASNPIGGEAYNEQFL.

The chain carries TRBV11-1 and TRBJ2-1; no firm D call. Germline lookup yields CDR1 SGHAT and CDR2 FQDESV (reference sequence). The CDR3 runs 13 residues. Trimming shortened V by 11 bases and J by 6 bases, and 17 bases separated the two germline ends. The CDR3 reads CAGSSAGPNEQFF. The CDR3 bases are TGTGCCGGAAGTTCGGCTGGACCCAATGAGCAGTTCTTC.

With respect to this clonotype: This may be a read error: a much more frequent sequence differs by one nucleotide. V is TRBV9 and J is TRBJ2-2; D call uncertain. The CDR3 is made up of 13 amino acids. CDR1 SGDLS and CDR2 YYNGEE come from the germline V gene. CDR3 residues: CASIVAYTGELFF. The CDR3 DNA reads TGTGCCAGCATCGTAGCTTACACCGGGGAGCTGTTTTTT.

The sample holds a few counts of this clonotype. The CDR3 nucleotides are TGCGCCAGCAGCCAAGAGGGACAGGATGACTATGGCTACACCTTC. This sequence encodes CASSQEGQDDYGYTF. This sequence joins TRBV4-3 and TRBJ1-2, with 8 bases that match TRBD1. Trimming cost V 0 bases and J 3 bases; bases outside gene matches: 3. The length of the CDR3 is 15 residues. CDR1 LGHNA and CDR2 YSLEER come from the germline V gene.

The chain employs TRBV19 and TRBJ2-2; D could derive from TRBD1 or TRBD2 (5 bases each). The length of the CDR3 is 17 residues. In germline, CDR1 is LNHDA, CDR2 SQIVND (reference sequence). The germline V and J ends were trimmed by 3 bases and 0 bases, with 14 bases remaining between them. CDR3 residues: CASSIGDGTANTGELFF. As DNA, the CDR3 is TGTGCCAGTAGTATTGGGGACGGGACGGCGAACACCGGGGAGCTGTTTTTT.

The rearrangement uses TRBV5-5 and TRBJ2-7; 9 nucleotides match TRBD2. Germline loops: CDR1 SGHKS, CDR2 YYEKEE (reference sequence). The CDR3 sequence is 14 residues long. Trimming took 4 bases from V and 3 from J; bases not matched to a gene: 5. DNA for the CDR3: TGTGCCAGCAGCCTCGTAGCGGGGGACTACGAGCAGTACTTC. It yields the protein CASSLVAGDYEQYF.

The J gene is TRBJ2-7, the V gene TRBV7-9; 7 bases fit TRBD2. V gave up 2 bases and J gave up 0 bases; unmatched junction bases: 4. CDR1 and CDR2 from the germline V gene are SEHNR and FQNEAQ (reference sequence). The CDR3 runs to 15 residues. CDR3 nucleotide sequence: TGTGCCAGCAGCTTAAGCGGCGGGAGCTCCTACGAGCAGTACTTC. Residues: CASSLSGGSSYEQYF. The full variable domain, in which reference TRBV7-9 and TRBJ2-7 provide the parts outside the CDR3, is DTGVSQNPRHKITKRGQNVTFRCDPISEHNRLYWYRQTLGQGPEFLTYFQNEAQLEKSRLLSDRFSAERPKGSFSTLEIQRTEQGDSAMYLCASSLSGGSSYEQYFGPGTRLTVT.

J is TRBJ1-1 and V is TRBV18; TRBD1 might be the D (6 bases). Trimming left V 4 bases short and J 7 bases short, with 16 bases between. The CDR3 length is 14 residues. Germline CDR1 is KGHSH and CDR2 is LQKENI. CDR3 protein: CASSLRQGRVEAFF. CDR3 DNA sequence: TGTGCCAGCTCACTCCGGCAGGGGAGGGTTGAAGCTTTCTTT.

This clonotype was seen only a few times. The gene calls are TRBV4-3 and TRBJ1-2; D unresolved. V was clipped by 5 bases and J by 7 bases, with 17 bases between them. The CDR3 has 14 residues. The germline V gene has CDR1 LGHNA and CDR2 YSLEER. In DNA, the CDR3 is TGCGCCAGCAGCTCGTATCCGGGGAGTCGTGGCTACACCTTC. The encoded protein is CASSSYPGSRGYTF.

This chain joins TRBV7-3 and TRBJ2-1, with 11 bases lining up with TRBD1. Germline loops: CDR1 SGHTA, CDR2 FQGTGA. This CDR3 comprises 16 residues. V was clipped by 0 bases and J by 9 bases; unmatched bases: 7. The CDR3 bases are TGTGCCAGCAGCTTAACCGGGACAGGGGGTCACGGTGAGCAGTTCTTC. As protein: CASSLTGTGGHGEQFF.

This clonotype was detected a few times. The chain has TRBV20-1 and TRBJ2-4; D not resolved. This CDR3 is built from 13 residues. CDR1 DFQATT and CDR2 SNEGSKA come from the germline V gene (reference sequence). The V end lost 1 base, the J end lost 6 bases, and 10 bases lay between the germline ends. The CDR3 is CSARGIGSNIQYF. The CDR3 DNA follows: TGCAGTGCTAGAGGTATCGGGTCAAACATTCAGTACTTC.

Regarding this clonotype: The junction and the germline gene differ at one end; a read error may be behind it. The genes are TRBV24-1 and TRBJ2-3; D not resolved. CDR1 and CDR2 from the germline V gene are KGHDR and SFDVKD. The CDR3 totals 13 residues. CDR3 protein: CATSDVVTDTQNF. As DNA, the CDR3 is TGTGCCACCAGTGATGTAGTCACAGATACGCAGAATTTT.

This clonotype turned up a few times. The CDR3 DNA sequence: TGTGCCAGCAGCTTGGCTTCGAAATACGAGCAGTACTTC. Protein product: CASSLASKYEQYF. V gene TRBV5-8 combines with J gene TRBJ2-7; D not resolved. In germline, CDR1 is SGHTS, CDR2 YDEGEE. This CDR3 contains 13 residues. Trimming removed 0 bases from V and 4 bases from J, with 8 bases in between.

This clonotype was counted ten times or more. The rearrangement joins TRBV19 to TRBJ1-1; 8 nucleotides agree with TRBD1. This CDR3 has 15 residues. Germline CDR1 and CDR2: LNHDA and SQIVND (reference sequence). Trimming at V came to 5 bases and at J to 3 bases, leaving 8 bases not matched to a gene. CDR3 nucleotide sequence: TGTGCCAGTAGTCAAAGACAGGGGTGGTACACTGAAGCTTTCTTT. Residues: CASSQRQGWYTEAFF.

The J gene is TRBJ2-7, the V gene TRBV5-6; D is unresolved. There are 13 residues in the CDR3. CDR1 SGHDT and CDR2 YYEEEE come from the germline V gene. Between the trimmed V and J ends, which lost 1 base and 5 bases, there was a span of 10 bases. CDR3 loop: CASSLWDHHEQYF. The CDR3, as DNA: TGTGCCAGCAGCTTGTGGGATCACCACGAGCAGTACTTC.

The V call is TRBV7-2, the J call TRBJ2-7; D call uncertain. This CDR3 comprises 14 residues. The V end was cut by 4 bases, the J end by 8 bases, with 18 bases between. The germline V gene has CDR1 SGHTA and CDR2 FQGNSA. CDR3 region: CASSSRPTRFKQYF. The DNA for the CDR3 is TGTGCCAGCAGCTCGCGCCCAACGCGTTTTAAGCAGTACTTC.